The sequence of this T cell receptor (beta chain) was determined in a study of T cell repertoires in cytomegalovirus infection. The wider study: A matching HLA type, together with CMV infection, was signaled by public TCR beta signatures.

This clonotype showed up many times. Its target is not known. This CDR3 has 16 amino acids. The V gene's germline CDR1 is SGHNT and CDR2 YYREEE (reference sequence). Trimming left V 0 bases short and J 2 bases short, with 9 bases between. TCRdb re-called the reads with MiXCR, one entry per CDR3 protein. The sample lists about 310,000 distinct CDR3 sequences, roughly 15% occurring once. Study results and limitations: HLA-C-restricted CMV clonotypes gave the most frequent clonotype in two of eight donors.

The clonotype originates from a human donor in good health (CMV status not recorded). Some clones in this sample may be carry-over from other donors' samples. The sequencing input was PBMCs. V is TRBV5-4 and J is TRBJ2-6; D may match TRBD1 or TRBD2 (5 bases each). The CDR3 DNA reads as TGTGCCAGCAGCTTGGGAGGGGCGGCTGGGGCCAACGTCCTGACTTTC. Its protein is CASSLGGAAGANVLTF. The full variable domain, completed using reference TRBV5-4 and TRBJ2-6, is ETGVTQSPTHLIKTRGQQVTLRCSSQSGHNTVSWYQQALGQGPQFIFQYYREEENGRGNFPPRFSGLQFPNYSSELNVNALELDDSALYLCASSLGGAAGANVLTFGAGSRLTVL.